This entry lists 9 T cell receptor beta chains sequenced from one sample in a study of cytomegalovirus exposure and HLA in healthy donors. Vbeta (60) and Jbeta (13) primers were used in the PCR. TCRdb's table, derived via immunoSEQ multiplex PCR, lists solely in-frame clones and lacks some. The data hold over 140,000 clones, with almost 85% observed a single time. Sequencing used PBMCs. These receptors were collected from a man younger than 45 in good health and CMV-seropositive.

The genes are TRBV6-5 and TRBJ1-1; 7 positions match TRBD1. Germline loops: CDR1 MNHEY, CDR2 SVGAGI. V shed 4 bases, J shed 6 bases, and the junction held 11 bases outside the gene matches. There are 15 residues in the CDR3. Here the CDR3 DNA reads TGTGCCAGCAGTTTACAGGGGAGAGGGGGTCCTGAAGCTTTCTTT. Translating it yields CASSLQGRGGPEAFF.

V usage is TRBV19 and J usage is TRBJ1-1; a weak D match, TRBD1 (5 bases). V gave up 9 bases and J gave up 1 base, with 18 bases separating them. The length of the CDR3 is 15 residues. CDR1 is LNHDA, CDR2 SQIVND, per germline (reference sequence). The CDR3 loop is CASRGWRAPNTEAFF. The CDR3 DNA follows: TGTGCCAGCCGGGGGTGGAGGGCCCCGAACACTGAAGCTTTCTTT.

This chain joins TRBV5-8 and TRBJ1-1, with D maybe TRBD1 (5 bases). This CDR3 spans 17 amino acids. Germline V gives CDR1 SGHTS, CDR2 YDEGEE. Trimming pared 5 bases from V and 4 bases from J, leaving 24 bases between. The CDR3 nucleotides read TGTGCCAGCAGTTCCCGGGTGCAGGGCCCTTTGGGCACTGAAGCTTTCTTT. Amino acid sequence: CASSSRVQGPLGTEAFF.

V is TRBV10-3 and J is TRBJ2-5, with 12 positions matching TRBD1. J was trimmed by 4 bases and V by 4 bases; bases with no gene match: 4. CDR1 is ENHRY and CDR2 is SYGVKD in the germline V gene. CDR3 length: 15 amino acids. The CDR3 sequence is CAISVGQGARETQYF. CDR3 DNA sequence: TGTGCCATCAGTGTGGGACAGGGGGCACGAGAGACCCAGTACTTC.

The chain joins TRBV5-4 to TRBJ2-3; D is possibly TRBD1 (7 bases). CDR1 SGHNT and CDR2 YYREEE come from the germline V gene (reference sequence). V was pared by 4 bases and J by 2 bases, with 14 bases between. The CDR3 covers 15 residues. For the CDR3, the DNA is TGTGCCAGCAGCCACCGACAGGGACTCACAGATACGCAGTATTTT. Its protein is CASSHRQGLTDTQYF.

The genes are TRBV19 and TRBJ2-7; TRBD2 aligns across 7 bases. The CDR3 covers 13 residues. Germline V CDR1 and CDR2: LNHDA, SQIVND (reference sequence). J gave up 7 bases and V 0 bases, and 3 bases lay outside the gene matches. The CDR3 DNA is TGTGCCAGTAGTATAGAAGGGAGGGGAGAGCAGTACTTC. Translated: CASSIEGRGEQYF.

V gene TRBV6-1 combines with J gene TRBJ1-2; a weak D match, TRBD1 (5 bases). Deletions cut 6 bases from V and 7 bases from J, with 15 bases between. The germline V gene encodes CDR1 MNHNS and CDR2 SASEGT. The CDR3 consists of 13 residues. The CDR3 reads CASSRGEGGGYTF. For the CDR3, the DNA is TGTGCCAGCAGCCGAGGGGAGGGAGGTGGCTACACCTTC.

V and J are TRBV6-6 and TRBJ1-4; TRBD1 agrees at 8 bases. The CDR3 has 15 amino acids. Germline-derived CDR1 and CDR2 are MNHNY and SVGAGI (reference sequence). The ends lost 5 bases at V and 2 bases at J; junction bases unmatched: 4. CDR3 DNA: TGTGCCAGCAGTATCCGACAGGGGACTAATGAAAAACTGTTTTTT. Its protein is CASSIRQGTNEKLFF.

The chain combines TRBV6-1 with TRBJ2-7; 8 nucleotides agree with TRBD1. J gave up 0 bases and V 5 bases, and 3 bases lay outside the gene matches. Germline CDR1 reads MNHNS; CDR2 reads SASEGT. CDR3 length: 14 residues. Written as DNA, the CDR3 is TGTGCCAGCAGTAGTCAGGGGGCCTCCTACGAGCAGTACTTC. This gives the protein CASSSQGASYEQYF.